This entry lists 26 T cell receptor beta chains sequenced from one sample in a study of long-term antiretroviral therapy in people with HIV. The assay, immunoSEQ v3.0, was run at survey level. TCRdb keeps only in-frame clones here, not all; method: immunoSEQ multiplex PCR. This sample has tens of thousands of clones, with about 86% found just once. The specimen was unsorted PBMCs, collected 0.1 years before starting antiretroviral therapy. Source of these receptors: a man in his forties with HIV.

The chain recombines TRBV6-5 with TRBJ1-5; TRBD1 might be the D (5 bases). V was trimmed by 7 bases and J by 1 base, leaving 14 bases between them. The CDR3 totals 15 residues. CDR1 MNHEY and CDR2 SVGAGI come from the germline V gene. The CDR3 here is CASIPRGGSNQPQHF. As DNA, the CDR3 is TGTGCCAGCATCCCCCGTGGGGGGAGCAATCAGCCCCAGCATTTT.

The chain couples TRBV15 to TRBJ2-1; D might be TRBD1 or TRBD2, each matching 9 bases. V lost 4 bases, J lost 2 bases, and 27 bases lay in between. The CDR3 runs 20 residues. The V gene's germline CDR1 is LNHNV and CDR2 YYDKDF (reference sequence). In DNA, the CDR3 is TGTGCCACCAGCACCGGGACAGGGAGGGGCGGGAGGGCCGCCTACAATGAGCAGTTCTTC. Translating gives CATSTGTGRGGRAAYNEQFF.

This chain joins TRBV30 and TRBJ2-6; D is perhaps TRBD2 (6 bases). The CDR3 runs to 17 residues. CDR1 and CDR2 (germline): GTSNPN, SVGIG (reference sequence). The V and J ends lost 3 bases and 0 bases respectively, with 15 bases between them. The CDR3 is CAWSWGVIGSGANVLTF. The CDR3 coding sequence is TGTGCCTGGAGCTGGGGGGTAATTGGCTCTGGGGCCAACGTCCTGACTTTC.

As DNA, the CDR3 is TGTGCCAGCAGCCCGGACAGCTATGGCTACACCTTC. Amino acid sequence: CASSPDSYGYTF. The chain uses TRBV7-8 and TRBJ1-2; the D gene is possibly TRBD1 (6 bases). The germline V gene encodes CDR1 SGHVS and CDR2 FQNEAQ. CDR3 length: 12 residues. Trimming removed 5 bases from V and 4 bases from J, with 8 bases in between.

J is TRBJ2-3 and V is TRBV7-9, with a possible D match to TRBD1 (5 bases). Trimming pared 2 bases from V and 8 bases from J, leaving 11 bases between. CDR3 size: 13 residues. Germline CDR1 SEHNR, CDR2 FQNEAQ (reference sequence). As DNA, the CDR3 is TGTGCCAGCAGCTTAACGACTCAGGGTACGCAGTATTTT. Residues: CASSLTTQGTQYF. Based on the CDR3 plus reference TRBV7-9 and TRBJ2-3, the full variable domain is DTGVSQNPRHKITKRGQNVTFRCDPISEHNRLYWYRQTLGQGPEFLTYFQNEAQLEKSRLLSDRFSAERPKGSFSTLEIQRTEQGDSAMYLCASSLTTQGTQYFGPGTRLTVL.

The chain has TRBV7-9 and TRBJ1-3; D remains ambiguous. The V end lost 0 bases, the J end lost 4 bases, and 10 bases lay between the germline ends. The CDR3 runs to 15 residues. Germline lookup yields CDR1 SEHNR and CDR2 FQNEAQ (reference sequence). The CDR3 is CASSLAARRGNTIYF. CDR3 nucleotides: TGTGCCAGCAGCTTAGCGGCGCGCCGGGGAAACACCATATATTTT.

The J gene is TRBJ2-1, the V gene TRBV7-2; D perhaps matches TRBD2 (5 bases). The V and J ends lost 1 base and 16 bases respectively, with 17 bases between them. This CDR3 comprises 13 residues. Per germline, CDR1 SGHTA and CDR2 FQGNSA. CDR3 nucleotide sequence: TGTGCCAGCAGCTTAGGGTGGAGGAGCAGCCATTTCTTC. Its translation: CASSLGWRSSHFF.

Here the CDR3 DNA reads TGTGCCACTAGGACGGGACTAGACGACATGACCCAGTACTTC. Translating it yields CATRTGLDDMTQYF. The genes are TRBV5-4 and TRBJ2-5, with 8 bases fitting TRBD2. The CDR3 sequence is 14 residues long. Germline V CDR1 and CDR2: SGHNT, YYREEE (reference sequence). The trim removed 9 bases at V and 7 bases at J, leaving 14 bases unmatched.

The chain is built from TRBV5-5 and TRBJ1-1; 9 bases fit TRBD1. From germline, CDR1 is SGHKS and CDR2 YYEKEE (reference sequence). Trimming cost V 6 bases and J 4 bases; bases outside gene matches: 4. CDR3 length equals 13 residues. This CDR3 is CASTIQGATEAFF. The CDR3 bases are TGTGCCAGCACCATACAGGGGGCCACTGAAGCTTTCTTT.

This chain uses TRBV27 with TRBJ1-3; 7 bases match TRBD1. Germline V gene sequence: CDR1 MNHEY, CDR2 SMNVEV (reference sequence). The J segment lost 5 bases and the V segment lost 5 bases, leaving 6 bases of the junction unmatched. The CDR3 is made up of 14 amino acids. The CDR3 nucleotides are TGTGCCAGCAGTCCGGACAGGAGCCGAAACACCATATATTTT. Protein sequence: CASSPDRSRNTIYF.

The V and J genes are TRBV5-1 and TRBJ2-3; weak D call: TRBD2 (7 bases). Trimming left V 6 bases short and J 6 bases short, with 14 bases between. This CDR3 has 13 amino acids. The germline gives CDR1 SGHRS, CDR2 YFSETQ. The CDR3 loop is CASTAGATDTQYF. The CDR3 DNA follows: TGCGCCAGCACTGCGGGGGCGACCGATACGCAGTATTTT.

The chain employs TRBV7-2 and TRBJ2-7; D remains ambiguous. This CDR3 region has 13 residues. The V and J ends lost 5 bases and 0 bases respectively, with 8 bases between them. The germline CDR1 and CDR2 sequences are SGHTA and FQGNSA. CDR3 coding DNA: TGTGCCAGCAGCCCAGTCTCCTCCTACGAGCAGTACTTC. It codes for CASSPVSSYEQYF.

The chain uses TRBV2 and TRBJ1-5; possibly TRBD1 for D (6 bases). The CDR3 covers 16 residues. Germline V gene data show CDR1 as SNHLY and CDR2 as FYNNEI. With 6 bases removed from V and 0 bases from J, the gap between germline ends came to 15 bases. The CDR3 DNA sequence: TGTGCCAGCAGGGAGACAGGAGATTATAGCAATCAGCCCCAGCATTTT. The encoded protein is CASRETGDYSNQPQHF.

The V call is TRBV6-5, the J call TRBJ2-5; D possibly corresponds to TRBD1 (5 bases). Germline lookup yields CDR1 MNHEY and CDR2 SVGAGI. The CDR3 totals 14 residues. V shed 0 bases and J shed 2 bases, with 7 bases lying between them. The CDR3 sequence is CASSYSYRQETQYF. CDR3 bases: TGTGCCAGCAGTTACTCGTACAGGCAAGAGACCCAGTACTTC.

This clone was recorded once. The J gene is TRBJ2-7, the V gene TRBV7-9; 10 nucleotides match TRBD2. Trimming at V came to 6 bases and at J to 4 bases, leaving 9 bases not matched to a gene. Germline CDR1 and CDR2: SEHNR and FQNEAQ (reference sequence). This CDR3 is 15 amino acids long. This CDR3 reads CASSHASGSVYEQYF. In DNA, the CDR3 is TGTGCCAGCAGTCATGCTAGCGGGAGCGTTTACGAGCAGTACTTC.

The gene calls are TRBV19 and TRBJ1-5; D not resolved. Germline values: CDR1 LNHDA, CDR2 SQIVND (reference sequence). Trimming stripped 1 base from V and 9 bases from J, with 7 bases between. The CDR3 contains 12 residues. In DNA form, the CDR3 reads TGTGCCAGTAGTATAGGGGGTGGGCCCCAGCATTTT. Protein: CASSIGGGPQHF.

The chain carries TRBV5-1 and TRBJ1-2; the D is unclear. The CDR3 loop spans 12 amino acids. The germline V gene has CDR1 SGHRS and CDR2 YFSETQ. The V end was cut by 4 bases, the J end by 4 bases, with 8 bases between. CDR3: CASSKEGYGYTF. CDR3 nucleotide sequence: TGCGCCAGCAGCAAAGAGGGCTATGGCTACACCTTC.

The chain combines TRBV5-4 with TRBJ2-1; TRBD1 or TRBD2 may be the D gene (6 bases each). The V end lost 6 bases, the J end lost 12 bases, and 19 bases lay between the germline ends. Germline CDR1 SGHNT, CDR2 YYREEE (reference sequence). The CDR3 is 13 amino acids. Written as DNA, the CDR3 is TGTGCCAGCACGGGACATAGGACTAAAGGGCAGTTCTTC. Protein product: CASTGHRTKGQFF. The full variable domain, completed using reference TRBV5-4 and TRBJ2-1, is ETGVTQSPTHLIKTRGQQVTLRCSSQSGHNTVSWYQQALGQGPQFIFQYYREEENGRGNFPPRFSGLQFPNYSSELNVNALELDDSALYLCASTGHRTKGQFFGPGTRLTVL.

The chain employs TRBV6-5 and TRBJ2-2; D may be TRBD2 (6 bases). The germline V gene has CDR1 MNHEY and CDR2 SVGAGI. Trimming stripped 0 bases from V and 2 bases from J, with 10 bases between. The CDR3 totals 16 residues. Here the CDR3 reads CASSYSIGLNTGELFF. CDR3 in DNA: TGTGCCAGCAGTTACTCGATCGGACTAAACACCGGGGAGCTGTTTTTT.

The chain combines TRBV9 with TRBJ1-2; D is unclear. V gave up 1 base and J gave up 8 bases, with 21 bases separating them. This CDR3 is built from 16 residues. Germline V gene data show CDR1 as SGDLS and CDR2 as YYNGEE. This CDR3 reads CASSVSPNSRPGGYTF. The CDR3 DNA reads TGTGCCAGCAGCGTAAGCCCTAACAGCCGACCAGGCGGCTACACCTTC.

The V and J genes are TRBV2 and TRBJ1-5; D not resolved. The V end was cut by 7 bases, the J end by 7 bases, with 14 bases between. The CDR3 has 13 residues. Germline V gene lookup returns CDR1 SNHLY and CDR2 FYNNEI. CDR3 sequence (DNA): TGTGCCAGCACCGGGGTGAGGGAACAGCCCCAGCATTTT. This encodes CASTGVREQPQHF.

The rearrangement links TRBV18 to TRBJ2-6; D is unresolved. The germline V and J ends were trimmed by 5 bases and 0 bases, with 11 bases remaining between them. Germline loops: CDR1 KGHSH, CDR2 LQKENI. The CDR3 is made up of 16 amino acids. The CDR3 is CASSLSSNSGANVLTF. For the CDR3, the DNA is TGTGCCAGCTCATTAAGCAGTAACTCTGGGGCCAACGTCCTGACTTTC.

The chain carries TRBV5-1 and TRBJ1-1; 7 bases map to TRBD1. The trim removed 2 bases at V and 6 bases at J, leaving 1 base unmatched. This CDR3 is 12 amino acids long. Per germline, CDR1 SGHRS and CDR2 YFSETQ. CDR3 loop: CASSFQGAEAFF. As DNA, the CDR3 is TGCGCCAGCAGCTTTCAGGGGGCTGAAGCTTTCTTT.

This clone appeared a single time. The CDR3 loop reads CASSLRGRGGPGELFF. As DNA, the CDR3 is TGTGCCAGCAGTTTAAGAGGGCGGGGGGGCCCCGGGGAGCTGTTTTTT. The V and J genes are TRBV28 and TRBJ2-2, with TRBD2 matching 9 bases. Germline loops: CDR1 MDHEN, CDR2 SYDVKM. CDR3 length: 16 amino acids. Trimming at V came to 2 bases and at J to 6 bases, leaving 7 bases not matched to a gene.

CDR3 residues: CASSRQGEPEAFF. CDR3 nucleotides: TGTGCCAGTAGTCGGCAGGGTGAGCCTGAAGCTTTCTTT. The chain carries TRBV19 and TRBJ1-1; a possible D gene is TRBD1 (5 bases). Between the trimmed V and J ends, which lost 5 bases and 6 bases, there was a span of 13 bases. Germline CDR1 reads LNHDA; CDR2 reads SQIVND (reference sequence). The length of the CDR3 is 13 residues.

This clone has only a few counts. J is TRBJ2-7 and V is TRBV5-4; D gene unclear. Between the trimmed V and J ends, which lost 1 base and 2 bases, there was a span of 10 bases. Germline CDR1 and CDR2: SGHNT and YYREEE (reference sequence). CDR3 length: 14 residues. The DNA for the CDR3 is TGTGCCAGCAGCTTGCGCCTCACACCCTACGAGCAGTACTTC. It codes for CASSLRLTPYEQYF.